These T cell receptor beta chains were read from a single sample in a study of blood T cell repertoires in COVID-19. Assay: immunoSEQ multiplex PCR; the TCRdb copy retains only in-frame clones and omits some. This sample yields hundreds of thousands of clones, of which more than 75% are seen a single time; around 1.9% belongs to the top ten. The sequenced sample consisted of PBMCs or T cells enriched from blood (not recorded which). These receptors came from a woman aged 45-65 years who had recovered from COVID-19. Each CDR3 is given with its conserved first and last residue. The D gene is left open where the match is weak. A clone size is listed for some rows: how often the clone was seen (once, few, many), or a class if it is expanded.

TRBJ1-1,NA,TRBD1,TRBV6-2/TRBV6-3,CASSQIGGMNTEAFF,TGTGCCAGCAGCCAAATAGGGGGCATGAACACTGAAGCTTTCTTT
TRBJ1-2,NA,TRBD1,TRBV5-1,CASSLGDSSYGYTF,TGCGCCAGCAGCTTGGGGGACAGCTCCTATGGCTACACCTTC
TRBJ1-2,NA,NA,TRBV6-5,CASSYDTTGLERYTF,TGTGCCAGCAGTTACGACACGACAGGTTTGGAGCGCTACACCTTC
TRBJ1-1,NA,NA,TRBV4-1,CASSTRPRGGTHNNTEAFF,TGCGCCAGCAGCACACGTCCCAGGGGCGGAACCCATAACAACACTGAAGCTTTCTTT
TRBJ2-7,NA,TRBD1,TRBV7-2,CASSLGQGVAYEQYF,TGTGCCAGCAGCTTAGGACAGGGGGTTGCCTACGAGCAGTACTTC
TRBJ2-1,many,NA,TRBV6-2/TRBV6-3,CASSPNPGTPDEQFF,TGTGCCAGCAGTCCCAACCCCGGGACTCCCGATGAGCAGTTCTTC
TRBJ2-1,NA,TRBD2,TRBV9,CASSPRTSGIYNEQFF,TGTGCCAGCAGCCCGCGGACTAGCGGGATCTACAATGAGCAGTTCTTC
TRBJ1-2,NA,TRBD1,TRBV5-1,CASSWGTANYGYTF,TGCGCCAGCAGCTGGGGGACAGCTAACTATGGCTACACCTTC
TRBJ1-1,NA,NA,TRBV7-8,CASSLGKLNTEAFF,TGTGCCAGCAGCTTAGGGAAACTAAACACTGAAGCTTTCTTT
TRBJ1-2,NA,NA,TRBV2,CASSDPTPPDYGYTF,TGTGCCAGCAGTGATCCGACTCCGCCGGACTATGGCTACACCTTC
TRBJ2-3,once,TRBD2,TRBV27,CASSIRRGGWDTQYF,TGTGCCAGCAGTATCCGGCGGGGGGGCTGGGATACGCAGTATTTT
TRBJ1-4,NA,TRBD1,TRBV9,CASSVGQGNEKLFF,TGTGCCAGCAGCGTAGGACAGGGAAATGAAAAACTGTTTTTT
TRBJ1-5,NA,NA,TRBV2,CASRGTLNQPQHF,TGTGCCAGCAGAGGGACATTGAATCAGCCCCAGCATTTT
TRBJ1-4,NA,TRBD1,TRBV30,CAWSVLGRGSEKLFF,TGTGCCTGGAGTGTACTAGGCAGGGGGAGTGAAAAACTGTTTTTT
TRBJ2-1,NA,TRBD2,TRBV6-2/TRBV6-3,CASSYSPSGTYNEQFF,TGTGCCAGCAGTTACTCGCCTAGCGGGACCTACAATGAGCAGTTCTTC
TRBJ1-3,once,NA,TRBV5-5,CASSKGVDISGNTIYF,TGTGCCAGCAGCAAAGGGGTAGACATATCTGGAAACACCATATATTTT
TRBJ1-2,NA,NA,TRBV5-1,CASSSTGFDGYTF,TGCGCCAGCAGCTCGACAGGTTTCGATGGCTACACCTTC
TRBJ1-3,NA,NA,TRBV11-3,CASSLERTAGNTIYF,TGTGCCAGCAGCTTAGAGCGGACAGCTGGAAACACCATATATTTT
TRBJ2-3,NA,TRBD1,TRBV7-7,CASSPQGVNTDTQYF,TGTGCTAGCAGCCCACAGGGGGTTAACACAGATACGCAGTATTTT
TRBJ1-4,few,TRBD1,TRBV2,CASIVGQGYSTNEKLFF,TGTGCCAGCATAGTCGGACAGGGCTATTCAACTAATGAAAAACTGTTTTTT
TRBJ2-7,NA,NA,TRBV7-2,CASSLAFGVRGSYEQYF,TGTGCCAGCAGCTTAGCGTTCGGGGTCAGGGGCTCCTACGAGCAGTACTTC
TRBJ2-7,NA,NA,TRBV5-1,CASRDFHSYEQYF,TGCGCCAGCCGGGACTTTCACTCCTACGAGCAGTACTTC
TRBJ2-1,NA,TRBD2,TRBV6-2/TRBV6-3,CASSKGPSGGAYEQFF,TGTGCCAGCAGTAAGGGGCCAAGCGGGGGGGCGTATGAGCAGTTCTTC
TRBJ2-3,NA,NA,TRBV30,CAWLRPSTDTQYF,TGTGCCTGGCTCCGTCCGAGCACAGATACGCAGTATTTT
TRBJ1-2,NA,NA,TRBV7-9,CASSIVQGRDYGYTF,TGTGCCAGCAGCATAGTCCAGGGGAGGGACTATGGCTACACCTTC
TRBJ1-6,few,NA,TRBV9,CASSANSGSYNSPLHF,TGTGCCAGCAGCGCTAACTCCGGCTCCTATAATTCACCCCTCCACTTT
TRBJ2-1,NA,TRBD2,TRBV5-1,CASSLSGSSYNEQFF,TGCGCCAGCAGCCTTAGCGGGAGCTCCTACAATGAGCAGTTCTTC
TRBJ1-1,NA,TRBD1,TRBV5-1,CASSPRTGTVQAFF,TGCGCCAGCAGCCCAAGGACAGGGACCGTTCAAGCTTTCTTT
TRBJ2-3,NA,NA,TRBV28,CASSLFKVLRTRQDTQYF,TGTGCCAGCAGTTTATTTAAGGTCCTAAGAACTAGGCAAGATACGCAGTATTTT
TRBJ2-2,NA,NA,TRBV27,CASTLYRDTGELFF,TGTGCCAGCACCTTATACAGGGACACCGGGGAGCTGTTTTTT
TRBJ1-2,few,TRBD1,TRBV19,CASSRLGTGDHGYTF,TGTGCCAGTAGTCGTCTAGGGACAGGGGATCATGGCTACACCTTC
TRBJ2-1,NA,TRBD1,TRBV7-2,CASSLGTGTDHNEQFF,TGTGCCAGCAGCTTAGGTACCGGGACAGATCACAATGAGCAGTTCTTC
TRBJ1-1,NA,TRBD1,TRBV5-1,CASSRGQGRDTEAFF,TGCGCCAGCAGCCGCGGACAGGGCCGCGACACTGAAGCTTTCTTT
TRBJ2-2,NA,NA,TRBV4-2,CASSLPGTGAGELFF,TGTGCCAGCAGCCTGCCCGGGACTGGGGCCGGGGAGCTGTTTTTT
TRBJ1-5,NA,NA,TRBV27,CASRQGGRDNQPQHF,TGTGCCAGCAGACAAGGCGGGAGGGATAATCAGCCCCAGCATTTT
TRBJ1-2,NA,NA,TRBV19,CASSNVVGLYGYTF,TGTGCCAGTAGTAACGTCGTCGGGTTATATGGCTACACCTTC
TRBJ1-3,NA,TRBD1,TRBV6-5,CASSYGQAGNTIYF,TGTGCCAGCAGTTACGGACAGGCGGGAAACACCATATATTTT
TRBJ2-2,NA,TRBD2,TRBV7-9,CASSLSVSGTGELFF,TGTGCCAGCAGCTTATCGGTTAGCGGGACCGGGGAGCTGTTTTTT
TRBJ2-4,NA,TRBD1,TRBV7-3,CASSLTIKGARAKNIQYF,TGTGCCAGCAGCTTAACTATAAAGGGGGCTCGGGCCAAAAACATTCAGTACTTC
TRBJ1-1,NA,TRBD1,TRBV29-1,CSVDRQGTEAFF,TGCAGCGTTGATCGACAGGGCACTGAAGCTTTCTTT
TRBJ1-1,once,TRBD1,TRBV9,CASSLPGTGGRNTEAFF,TGTGCCAGCAGCTTACCCGGGACAGGGGGGAGGAACACTGAAGCTTTCTTT
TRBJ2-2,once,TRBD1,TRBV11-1,CASSSRQGPAYGELFF,TGTGCCAGCAGCTCTCGACAGGGTCCAGCATACGGGGAGCTGTTTTTT